These 18 T cell receptor beta chains came from one sample sequenced in a study of technical replicates of blood from a few donors. Profiled with immunoSEQ multiplex PCR; TCRdb holds only in-frame clones, not every one. Counted here are some 10,000 clones, 94% occurring once; the ten biggest clones make up 6% to 8.5%. The specimen sequenced was PBMCs. The receptors were sampled from a human donor in good health.

The chain combines TRBV7-9 with TRBJ2-1; 11 bases agree with TRBD2. The CDR3 is made up of 15 amino acids. Germline V gives CDR1 SEHNR, CDR2 FQNEAQ (reference sequence). With 4 bases clipped from V and 8 bases from J, the junction kept 7 bases outside the gene matches. The CDR3 nucleotides read TGTGCCAGCAGCTCGCTAGCGGGAGGCTTCTATGAGCAGTTCTTC. Translation: CASSSLAGGFYEQFF.

The chain couples TRBV28 to TRBJ1-5; D unclear. V lost 6 bases to trimming and J lost 0 bases, with 12 bases between them. There are 15 residues in the CDR3. The V gene's germline CDR1 is MDHEN and CDR2 SYDVKM. CDR3 sequence: CASRPTLGSNQPQHF. The CDR3 DNA follows: TGTGCCAGCAGACCAACCCTAGGTAGCAATCAGCCCCAGCATTTT.

The rearrangement links TRBV5-1 to TRBJ1-1; TRBD1 might be the D (6 bases). Deletions cut 0 bases from V and 5 bases from J, with 14 bases between. From germline, CDR1 is SGHRS and CDR2 YFSETQ. The length of the CDR3 is 15 residues. CDR3 residues: CASSLDGGALTEAFF. The CDR3 nucleotides read TGCGCCAGCAGCTTGGATGGGGGGGCGCTTACTGAAGCTTTCTTT.

This chain connects TRBV5-1 to TRBJ2-2, with TRBD2 matching over 9 bases. This CDR3 region has 16 residues. CDR1 is SGHRS, CDR2 YFSETQ, per germline. Trimming cost V 0 bases and J 7 bases; bases outside gene matches: 7. CDR3 sequence: CASSLGLAGLLGELFF. In nucleotides, the CDR3 is TGCGCCAGCAGCTTGGGGCTAGCGGGGCTCCTCGGGGAGCTGTTTTTT.

V gene TRBV28 combines with J gene TRBJ1-5; 7 bases match TRBD1. The germline V gene encodes CDR1 MDHEN and CDR2 SYDVKM. J was trimmed by 7 bases and V by 5 bases; bases with no gene match: 8. CDR3 length: 14 amino acids. This CDR3 reads CASSPPRGFQPQHF. The CDR3 coding sequence is TGTGCCAGCAGTCCCCCCAGGGGGTTCCAGCCCCAGCATTTT.

The CDR3 nucleotides read TGTGCCAGCAGTTTTAGCCGACAGGGGGGTATAAGGGAGCAGTACTTC. Translating gives CASSFSRQGGIREQYF. V and J are TRBV27 and TRBJ2-7, with 9 bases lining up with TRBD1. The V gene's germline CDR1 is MNHEY and CDR2 SMNVEV (reference sequence). CDR3 length equals 16 residues. Unmatched junction bases numbered 13, after V lost 3 bases and J lost 7 bases.

The J gene is TRBJ1-1, the V gene TRBV11-2; no clear D. The CDR3 totals 12 residues. CDR1 SGHAT and CDR2 FQNNGV come from the germline V gene. Trimming cost V 3 bases and J 2 bases, with 4 bases left between them. As DNA, the CDR3 is TGTGCCAGCAGCTTTAGAAACACTGAAGCTTTCTTT. The encoded protein is CASSFRNTEAFF.

The chain joins TRBV6-6 to TRBJ2-7, with TRBD1 as a possible D gene (6 bases). This CDR3 spans 13 amino acids. With 6 bases removed from V and 2 bases from J, the gap between germline ends came to 11 bases. Germline loops: CDR1 MNHNY, CDR2 SVGAGI (reference sequence). The CDR3 loop is CASRRDTTYEQYF. The CDR3 DNA reads TGTGCCAGCAGAAGGGACACCACCTACGAGCAGTACTTC.

The chain couples TRBV2 to TRBJ2-7; D is uncertain. With 2 bases removed from V and 2 bases from J, the gap between germline ends came to 4 bases. CDR3 length equals 12 residues. Germline lookup yields CDR1 SNHLY and CDR2 FYNNEI. CDR3 nucleotide sequence: TGTGCCAGCAGTGAACAGACCTACGAGCAGTACTTC. Amino acids: CASSEQTYEQYF.

V gene TRBV6-4 combines with J gene TRBJ2-1, with 8 bases that match TRBD2. This CDR3 has 15 amino acids. CDR1 and CDR2 from the germline V gene are MRHNA and SNTAGT. The ends lost 5 bases at V and 6 bases at J; junction bases unmatched: 9. The CDR3 coding sequence is TGTGCCAGCAGTCCCGGAGAGCGGGAGTTCAATGAGCAGTTCTTC. It yields the protein CASSPGEREFNEQFF.

This clone was seen once. V usage is TRBV9 and J usage is TRBJ2-2, with D perhaps matching TRBD2 (5 bases). In germline, CDR1 is SGDLS, CDR2 YYNGEE. V was pared by 0 bases and J by 6 bases, with 15 bases between. The CDR3 runs 16 residues. CDR3 DNA: TGTGCCAGCAGCGTAGACGTGAGGGTAGGTTCCGGGGAGCTGTTTTTT. Its protein product is CASSVDVRVGSGELFF. The whole variable domain, filled in from reference TRBV9 and TRBJ2-2, reads DSGVTQTPKHLITATGQRVTLRCSPRSGDLSVYWYQQSLDQGLQFLIQYYNGEERAKGNILERFSAQQFPDLHSELNLSSLELGDSALYFCASSVDVRVGSGELFFGEGSRLTVL.

This clone was seen only once. The chain has TRBV7-7 and TRBJ2-5, with 11 bases matching TRBD1. Trimming cost V 5 bases and J 4 bases; bases outside gene matches: 6. The germline V gene encodes CDR1 SSHAT and CDR2 FNYEAQ (reference sequence). This CDR3 is 15 amino acids long. CDR3 amino acids: CASSPRTGGGETQYF. The CDR3 region has the DNA TGTGCCAGCAGCCCACGGACAGGGGGCGGAGAGACCCAGTACTTC. Based on the CDR3 plus reference TRBV7-7 and TRBJ2-5, the full variable domain is GAGVSQSPRYKVTKRGQDVTLRCDPISSHATLYWYQQALGQGPEFLTYFNYEAQPDKSGLPSDRFSAERPEGSISTLTIQRTEQRDSAMYRCASSPRTGGGETQYFGPGTRLLVL.

As DNA, the CDR3 is TGTGCCAGCAGTTGGGGCCGGACCTACGAGCAGTACTTC. Amino acid sequence: CASSWGRTYEQYF. The chain uses TRBV6-6 and TRBJ2-7; a possible D gene is TRBD1 (5 bases). CDR3 length: 13 amino acids. Looked up from germline, CDR1 is MNHNY and CDR2 is SVGAGI (reference sequence). V shed 4 bases and J shed 2 bases, with 9 bases lying between them.

V usage is TRBV28 and J usage is TRBJ1-5; no firm D call. The CDR3 contains 14 residues. Between the trimmed V and J ends, which lost 0 bases and 4 bases, there was a span of 7 bases. Germline assignment: CDR1 MDHEN and CDR2 SYDVKM. Here the CDR3 reads CASSLWGLNQPQHF. The CDR3 DNA is TGTGCCAGCAGTTTATGGGGCCTGAATCAGCCCCAGCATTTT.

V gene TRBV19 combines with J gene TRBJ1-5, with D perhaps TRBD1 (6 bases). The V end was cut by 7 bases, the J end by 8 bases, with 24 bases between. CDR1 LNHDA and CDR2 SQIVND come from the germline V gene (reference sequence). This CDR3 spans 16 amino acids. This chain's CDR3 is CASNSQDSQVIKPQHF. In DNA, the CDR3 is TGTGCCAGTAATTCCCAGGACAGCCAGGTCATAAAGCCCCAGCATTTT.

V gene TRBV6-4 combines with J gene TRBJ2-6; maybe TRBD1 (7 bases). CDR3 length equals 16 residues. V dropped 3 bases and J dropped 3 bases, with 12 bases sitting between them. CDR1 is MRHNA, CDR2 SNTAGT, per germline. CDR3 in DNA: TGTGCCAGCAGTGAGGAGGGGGCAGGTGGGGCCAACGTCCTGACTTTC. The encoded protein is CASSEEGAGGANVLTF.

The CDR3 DNA is TGTGCCAGCAGTCCCCAGGGCCAATCGACGAATGAGCAGTTCTTC. This encodes CASSPQGQSTNEQFF. The chain has TRBV27 and TRBJ2-1; D might be TRBD1 (5 bases). Deletions cut 5 bases from V and 7 bases from J, with 18 bases between. The CDR3 is made up of 15 amino acids. Germline V gene data show CDR1 as MNHEY and CDR2 as SMNVEV (reference sequence).

V and J are TRBV5-1 and TRBJ1-1; D gene ambiguous. Trimming removed 5 bases from V and 0 bases from J, with 8 bases in between. The CDR3 loop spans 13 amino acids. Germline V lookup: CDR1 SGHRS, CDR2 YFSETQ. CDR3 DNA: TGCGCCAGCAGAGAAGAGATGAACACTGAAGCTTTCTTT. Translated: CASREEMNTEAFF.